The 18 T cell receptor beta chains presented below share a single source sample, sequenced in a study of blood T cell repertoires in COVID-19. Here immunoSEQ multiplex PCR was the method, and the copy in TCRdb shows in-frame clones only, minus some. The table includes roughly 150,000 clones, about 88% detected once. Sequencing input: peripheral blood. The receptors stem from a man aged 50-59 years who had recovered from COVID-19.

The V and J genes are TRBV11-2 and TRBJ1-1, with a tentative D call TRBD1 (5 bases). The CDR3 loop spans 17 amino acids. Per the germline V gene, CDR1 is SGHAT and CDR2 is FQNNGV. Trimming took 4 bases from V and 1 from J, leaving 19 bases between them. The CDR3 DNA reads as TGTGCCAGCAGCTCGGCCGGTTTCAGGGTTAGGAACACTGAAGCTTTCTTT. Its protein product is CASSSAGFRVRNTEAFF.

The CDR3 loop is CASSLAIVETQYF. The CDR3 nucleotides are TGTGCCAGCAGCTTAGCCATTGTGGAGACCCAGTACTTC. The rearrangement links TRBV7-9 to TRBJ2-5, with D uncertain. V was pared by 0 bases and J by 5 bases, with 7 bases between. Germline V lookup: CDR1 SEHNR, CDR2 FQNEAQ (reference sequence). The CDR3 is 13 residues long.

The chain uses TRBV7-2 and TRBJ1-2; TRBD1 matches 7 bases. The CDR3 has 15 amino acids. CDR1 and CDR2 (germline): SGHTA, FQGNSA. Germline trimming cut 0 bases from V and 4 bases from J; bases unmatched to any gene: 5. The CDR3 DNA is TGTGCCAGCAGCTTAGCCCAAGGGGGCCTCTATGGCTACACCTTC. It is translated as CASSLAQGGLYGYTF.

The chain has TRBV30 and TRBJ2-5, with TRBD1 matching over 7 bases. After removal of 8 bases from V and 0 bases from J, the junction contained 9 bases not matched to a gene. The CDR3 length is 14 residues. Germline V gene lookup returns CDR1 GTSNPN and CDR2 SVGIG (reference sequence). In nucleotides, the CDR3 is TGTGCCCGTACCTTAGACAGGGACCAAGAGACCCAGTACTTC. It is translated as CARTLDRDQETQYF.

The chain uses TRBV9 and TRBJ1-4; D possibly corresponds to TRBD1 (5 bases). The ends were cut back, 3 bases at V and 2 bases at J, with 5 bases in the middle. Per germline, CDR1 SGDLS and CDR2 YYNGEE. This CDR3 is built from 13 residues. As DNA, the CDR3 is TGTGCCAGCAGCGGACAGACTAATGAAAAACTGTTTTTT. Protein: CASSGQTNEKLFF.

V usage is TRBV5-6 and J usage is TRBJ2-1; TRBD2 is a possible D gene (5 bases). This CDR3 is 15 amino acids long. V shed 4 bases and J shed 2 bases, with 13 bases lying between them. Germline V CDR1 and CDR2: SGHDT, YYEEEE. The CDR3 region is CASSAEPGTYNEQFF. CDR3 coding DNA: TGTGCCAGCAGCGCTGAACCCGGGACCTACAATGAGCAGTTCTTC.

The rearrangement joins TRBV3-1 (or the pseudogene TRBV3-2) to TRBJ1-5; D unresolved. The CDR3 covers 13 residues. The germline V and J ends were trimmed by 5 bases and 3 bases, with 8 bases remaining between them. Germline assignment: CDR1 LGHDT and CDR2 YNNKEL (reference sequence). This CDR3 is CASSSGDNQPQHF. The CDR3 DNA sequence: TGTGCCAGCAGCAGCGGGGACAATCAGCCCCAGCATTTT.

The chain has TRBV5-1 and TRBJ2-6, with TRBD1 matching over 12 bases. Trimming at V came to 0 bases and at J to 4 bases, leaving 5 bases not matched to a gene. The V gene's germline CDR1 is SGHRS and CDR2 YFSETQ. The CDR3 covers 18 residues. The chain's CDR3 is CASSLEGTGGPGANVLTF. The CDR3 DNA reads as TGCGCCAGCAGCTTGGAGGGGACAGGGGGCCCAGGGGCCAACGTCCTGACTTTC.

The chain has TRBV19 and TRBJ1-1; D is unclear. V lost 5 bases to trimming and J lost 7 bases, with 20 bases between them. CDR1 and CDR2 from the germline V gene are LNHDA and SQIVND (reference sequence). The CDR3 spans 15 residues. The CDR3, as DNA: TGTGCCAGTAGTGCGACGGGAACCTTTCGTAGTGAAGCTTTCTTT. Translation: CASSATGTFRSEAFF.

The chain uses TRBV19 and TRBJ1-3; no firm D call. Trimming removed 5 bases at V and 1 base at J, with 6 bases between. The CDR3 has 13 residues. CDR1 is LNHDA and CDR2 is SQIVND in the germline V gene (reference sequence). For the CDR3, the DNA is TGTGCCAGTAGTTTTAGTTCTGGAAACACCATATATTTT. Protein product: CASSFSSGNTIYF.

The rearrangement links TRBV6-5 to TRBJ1-5; tentative D call: TRBD1 (5 bases). Germline V gene lookup returns CDR1 MNHEY and CDR2 SVGAGI. The V end was cut by 6 bases, the J end by 2 bases, with 8 bases between. The length of the CDR3 is 13 residues. The CDR3 nucleotides are TGTGCCAGCAGAGGCAGGGGCAATCAGCCCCAGCATTTT. It specifies CASRGRGNQPQHF.

The rearrangement links TRBV6-2 or TRBV6-3 to TRBJ2-3, with 9 bases matching TRBD2. Germline V lookup: CDR1 MNHEY, CDR2 SVGEGT. V dropped 2 bases and J dropped 1; count of bases not matched to a gene: 1. The CDR3 has 15 amino acids. The chain's CDR3 is CASSYLAGRTDTQYF. The CDR3 DNA is TGTGCCAGCAGTTACCTAGCGGGGCGCACAGATACGCAGTATTTT.

The chain carries TRBV27 and TRBJ1-4; tentative D call: TRBD1 (6 bases). V was clipped by 4 bases and J by 0 bases, with 6 bases between them. Germline loops: CDR1 MNHEY, CDR2 SMNVEV (reference sequence). There are 14 residues in the CDR3. The CDR3 DNA reads TGTGCCAGCAGTTCAGGGGCAACTAATGAAAAACTGTTTTTT. Translated: CASSSGATNEKLFF.

This chain uses TRBV3-1 (or the pseudogene TRBV3-2) with TRBJ2-1; 11 bases map to TRBD2. The CDR3 has 16 residues. Germline CDR1 reads LGHDT; CDR2 reads YNNKEL (reference sequence). Losses at the gene ends were 4 bases for V and 3 bases for J; bases not matched to a gene: 5. The CDR3 loop reads CASSRIAGGSYNEQFF. In DNA, the CDR3 is TGTGCCAGCAGCCGGATAGCGGGGGGGAGCTACAATGAGCAGTTCTTC.

The chain has TRBV18 and TRBJ2-1, with a weak D call TRBD1 (6 bases). The CDR3 length is 15 residues. The germline CDR1 and CDR2 sequences are KGHSH and LQKENI. Trimming cost V 1 base and J 5 bases, with 12 bases left between them. In nucleotides, the CDR3 is TGTGCCAGCTCACCACTGGACAGCCTTAACAATGAGCAGTTCTTC. Translating gives CASSPLDSLNNEQFF.

This sequence joins TRBV18 and TRBJ1-1, with D hard to call. Looked up from germline, CDR1 is KGHSH and CDR2 is LQKENI. The V gene lost 9 bases and the J gene lost 0 bases, with 14 bases spanning the gap. This CDR3 has 14 amino acids. The CDR3 nucleotides read TGTGCCAGTTACACTCCGGGTTTGAACACTGAAGCTTTCTTT. Protein sequence: CASYTPGLNTEAFF.

The chain carries TRBV7-6 and TRBJ2-2, with D tentatively TRBD2 (6 bases). The CDR3 loop spans 13 amino acids. CDR1 and CDR2 (germline): SGHVS, FNYEAQ. V lost 4 bases to trimming and J lost 7 bases, with 10 bases between them. This CDR3 is CASSSPGSGELFF. Here the CDR3 DNA reads TGTGCCAGCAGCTCACCCGGGAGCGGGGAGCTGTTTTTT.

The chain is built from TRBV5-4 and TRBJ2-1, with a possible D match to TRBD1 (6 bases). V was pared by 3 bases and J by 8 bases, with 18 bases between. CDR1 is SGHNT and CDR2 is YYREEE in the germline V gene (reference sequence). The CDR3 spans 15 residues. CDR3 loop: CASSSGTKKPHEQFF. Written as DNA, the CDR3 is TGTGCCAGCAGCTCCGGGACAAAAAAGCCCCATGAGCAGTTCTTC.